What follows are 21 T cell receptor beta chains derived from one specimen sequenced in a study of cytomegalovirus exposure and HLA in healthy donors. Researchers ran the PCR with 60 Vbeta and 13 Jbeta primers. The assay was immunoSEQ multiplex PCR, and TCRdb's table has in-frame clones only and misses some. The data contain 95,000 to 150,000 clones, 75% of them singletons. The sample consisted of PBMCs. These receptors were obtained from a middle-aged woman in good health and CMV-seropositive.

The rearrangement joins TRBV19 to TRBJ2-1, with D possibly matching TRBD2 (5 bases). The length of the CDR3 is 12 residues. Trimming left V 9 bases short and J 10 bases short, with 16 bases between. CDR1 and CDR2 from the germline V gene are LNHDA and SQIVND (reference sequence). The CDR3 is CASRTDSREQFF. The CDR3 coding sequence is TGTGCCAGCCGGACGGACTCGAGGGAGCAGTTCTTC.

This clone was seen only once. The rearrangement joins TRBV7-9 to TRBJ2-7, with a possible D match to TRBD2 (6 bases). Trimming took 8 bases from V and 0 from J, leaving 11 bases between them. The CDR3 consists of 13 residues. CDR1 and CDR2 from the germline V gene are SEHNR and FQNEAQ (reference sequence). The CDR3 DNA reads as TGTGCCAGCTACGGGGGAGACTCCTACGAGCAGTACTTC. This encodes CASYGGDSYEQYF.

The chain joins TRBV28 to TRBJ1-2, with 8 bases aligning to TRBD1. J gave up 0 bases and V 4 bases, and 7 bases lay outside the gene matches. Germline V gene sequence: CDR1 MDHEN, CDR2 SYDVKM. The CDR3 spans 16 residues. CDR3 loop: CASSSDREGSNYGYTF. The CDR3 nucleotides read TGTGCCAGCAGTTCGGACAGGGAAGGTTCTAACTATGGCTACACCTTC.

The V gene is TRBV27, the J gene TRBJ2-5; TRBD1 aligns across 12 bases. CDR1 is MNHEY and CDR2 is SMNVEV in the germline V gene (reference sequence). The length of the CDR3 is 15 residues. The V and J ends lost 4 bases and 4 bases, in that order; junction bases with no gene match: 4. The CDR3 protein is CASSSGTGGVETQYF. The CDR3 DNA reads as TGTGCCAGCAGTTCCGGGACAGGGGGCGTAGAGACCCAGTACTTC.

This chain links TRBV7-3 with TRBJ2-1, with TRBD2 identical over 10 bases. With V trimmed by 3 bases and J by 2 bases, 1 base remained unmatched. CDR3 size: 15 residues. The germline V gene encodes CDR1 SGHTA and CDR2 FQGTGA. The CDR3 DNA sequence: TGTGCCAGCAGCTTGAGCGGGGGGGCCTACAATGAGCAGTTCTTC. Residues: CASSLSGGAYNEQFF.

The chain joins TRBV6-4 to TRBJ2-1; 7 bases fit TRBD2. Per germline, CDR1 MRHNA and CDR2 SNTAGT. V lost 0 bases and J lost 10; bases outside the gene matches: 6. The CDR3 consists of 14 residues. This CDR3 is CASSDSAGVREQFF. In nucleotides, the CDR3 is TGTGCCAGCAGTGACTCCGCGGGAGTAAGGGAGCAGTTCTTC.

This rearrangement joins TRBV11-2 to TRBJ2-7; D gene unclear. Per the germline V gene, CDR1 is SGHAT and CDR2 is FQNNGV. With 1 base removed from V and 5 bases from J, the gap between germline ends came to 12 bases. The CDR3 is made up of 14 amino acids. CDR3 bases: TGTGCCAGCAGCTTAGGCCAGGTCCCAAACGAGCAGTACTTC. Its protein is CASSLGQVPNEQYF.

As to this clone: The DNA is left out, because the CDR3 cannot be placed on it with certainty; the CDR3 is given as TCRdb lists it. CDR3 sequence: CASTQFGQGAPGQYF. V usage is TRBV21-1 and J usage is TRBJ2-7; the table's D gene call, TRBD1, was not cross checked with the DNA. TRBV21-1 is reported as a pseudogene. The CDR3 contains 15 residues when both ends are counted.

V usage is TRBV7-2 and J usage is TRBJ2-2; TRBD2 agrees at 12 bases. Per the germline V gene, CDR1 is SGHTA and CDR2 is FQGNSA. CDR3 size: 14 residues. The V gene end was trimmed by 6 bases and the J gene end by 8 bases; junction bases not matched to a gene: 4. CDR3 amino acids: CASRSGTSGGELFF. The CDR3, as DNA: TGTGCCAGCAGATCGGGGACTAGCGGGGGGGAGCTGTTTTTT.

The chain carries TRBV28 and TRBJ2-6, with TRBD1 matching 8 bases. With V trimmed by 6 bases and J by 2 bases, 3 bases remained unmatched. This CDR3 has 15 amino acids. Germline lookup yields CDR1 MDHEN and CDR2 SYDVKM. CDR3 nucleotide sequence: TGTGCCAGCAGCCCGACAGGGGCTGGGGCCAACGTCCTGACTTTC. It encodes CASSPTGAGANVLTF.

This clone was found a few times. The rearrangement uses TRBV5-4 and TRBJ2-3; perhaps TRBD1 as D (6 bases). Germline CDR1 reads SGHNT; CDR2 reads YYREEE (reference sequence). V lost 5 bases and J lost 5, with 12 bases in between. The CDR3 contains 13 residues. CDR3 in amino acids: CASSPTGKDTQYF. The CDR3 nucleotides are TGTGCCAGCAGTCCAACAGGGAAAGATACGCAGTATTTT.

CDR3 residues: CASSPGGRNTGELFF. In DNA form, the CDR3 reads TGTGCCAGCAGCCCGGGGGGACGGAACACCGGGGAGCTGTTTTTT. The chain links TRBV7-3 to TRBJ2-2, with 7 bases fitting TRBD2. V trimming: 5 bases; J trimming: 1 base; junction bases outside the gene matches: 4. Germline-derived CDR1 and CDR2 are SGHTA and FQGTGA. This CDR3 region has 15 residues.

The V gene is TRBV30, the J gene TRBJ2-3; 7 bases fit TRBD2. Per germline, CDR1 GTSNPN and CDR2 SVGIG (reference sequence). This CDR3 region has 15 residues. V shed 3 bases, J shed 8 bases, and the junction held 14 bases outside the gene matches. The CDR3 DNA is TGTGCCTGGAGACGAAGGGAGGGAGGGTCACGTACGCAGTATTTT. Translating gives CAWRRREGGSRTQYF.

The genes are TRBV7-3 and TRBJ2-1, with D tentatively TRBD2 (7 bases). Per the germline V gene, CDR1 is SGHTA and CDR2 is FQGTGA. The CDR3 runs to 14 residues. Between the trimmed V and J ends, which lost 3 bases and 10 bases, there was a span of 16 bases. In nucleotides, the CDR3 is TGTGCCAGCAGCTTGTCCGGGGGGCCACGGGAGCAGTTCTTC. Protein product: CASSLSGGPREQFF.

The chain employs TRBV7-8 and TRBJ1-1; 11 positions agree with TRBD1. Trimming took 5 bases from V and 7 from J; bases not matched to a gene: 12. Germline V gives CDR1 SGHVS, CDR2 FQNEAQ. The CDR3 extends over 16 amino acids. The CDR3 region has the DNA TGTGCCAGCAGCCCCAGGACAGGGGGCGCGTATATTGAAGCTTTCTTT. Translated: CASSPRTGGAYIEAFF.

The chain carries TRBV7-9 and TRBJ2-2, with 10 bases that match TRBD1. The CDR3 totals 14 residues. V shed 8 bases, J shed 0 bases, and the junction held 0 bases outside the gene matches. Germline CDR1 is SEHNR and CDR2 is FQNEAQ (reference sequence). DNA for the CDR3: TGTGCCAGCGGACAGGGGGCGAACACCGGGGAGCTGTTTTTT. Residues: CASGQGANTGELFF.

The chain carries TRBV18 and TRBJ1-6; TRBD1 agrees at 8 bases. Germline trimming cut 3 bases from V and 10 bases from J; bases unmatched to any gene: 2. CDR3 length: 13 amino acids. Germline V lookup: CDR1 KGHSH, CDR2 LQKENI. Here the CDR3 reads CASSPDRGSPLHF. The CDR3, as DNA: TGTGCCAGCTCACCCGACAGGGGCTCACCCCTCCACTTT. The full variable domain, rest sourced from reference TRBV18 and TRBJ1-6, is NAGVMQNPRHLVRRRGQEARLRCSPMKGHSHVYWYRQLPEEGLKFMVYLQKENIIDESGMPKERFSAEFPKEGPSILRIQQVVRGDSAAYFCASSPDRGSPLHFGNGTRLTVT.

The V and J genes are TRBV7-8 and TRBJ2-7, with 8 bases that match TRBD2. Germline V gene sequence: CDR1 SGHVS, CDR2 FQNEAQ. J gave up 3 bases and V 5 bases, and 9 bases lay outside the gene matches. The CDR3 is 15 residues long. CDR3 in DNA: TGTGCCAGCAGCCTTTCTCTGAGCGGGAGCTACGAGCAGTACTTC. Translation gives CASSLSLSGSYEQYF.

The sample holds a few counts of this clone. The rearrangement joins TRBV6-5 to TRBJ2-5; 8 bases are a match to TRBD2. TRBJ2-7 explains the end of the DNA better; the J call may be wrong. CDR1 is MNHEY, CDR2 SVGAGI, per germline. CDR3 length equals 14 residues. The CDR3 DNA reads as TGTGCCAGCAGTTACGGGACTAGGACCTACGAGCAGTACTTC. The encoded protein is CASSYGTRTYEQYF.

Here the CDR3 reads CASSFTRSGYEQYF. The CDR3 DNA reads as TGTGCCAGTAGTTTCACAAGATCGGGGTACGAGCAGTACTTC. V gene TRBV19 combines with J gene TRBJ2-7, with D possibly matching TRBD2 (5 bases). The ends were cut back, 5 bases at V and 4 bases at J, with 15 bases in the middle. CDR1 LNHDA and CDR2 SQIVND come from the germline V gene (reference sequence). The CDR3 totals 14 residues.

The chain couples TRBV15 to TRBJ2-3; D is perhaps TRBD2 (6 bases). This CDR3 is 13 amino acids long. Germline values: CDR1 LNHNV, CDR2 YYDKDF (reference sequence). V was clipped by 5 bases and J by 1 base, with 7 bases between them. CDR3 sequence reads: CATSPGGTDTQYF. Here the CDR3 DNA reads TGTGCCACCAGCCCGGGAGGCACAGATACGCAGTATTTT.